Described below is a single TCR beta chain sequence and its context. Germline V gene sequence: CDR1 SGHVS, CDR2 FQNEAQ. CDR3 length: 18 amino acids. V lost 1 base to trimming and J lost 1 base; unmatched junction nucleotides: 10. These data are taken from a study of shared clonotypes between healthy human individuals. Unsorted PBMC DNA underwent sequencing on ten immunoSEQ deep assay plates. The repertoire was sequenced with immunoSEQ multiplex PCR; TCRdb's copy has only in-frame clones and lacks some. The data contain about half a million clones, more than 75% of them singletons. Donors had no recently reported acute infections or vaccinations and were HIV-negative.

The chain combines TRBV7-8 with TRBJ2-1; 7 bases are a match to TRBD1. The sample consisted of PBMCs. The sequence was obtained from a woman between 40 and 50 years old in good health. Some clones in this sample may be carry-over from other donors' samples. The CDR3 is CASSLDLVDRSSYNEQFF. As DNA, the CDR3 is TGTGCCAGCAGCTTAGACCTCGTGGACAGGTCGTCCTACAATGAGCAGTTCTTC. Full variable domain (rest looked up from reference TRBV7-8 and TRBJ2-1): GAGVSQSPRYKVAKRGQDVALRCDPISGHVSLFWYQQALGQGPEFLTYFQNEAQLDKSGLPSDRFFAERPEGSVSTLKIQRTQQEDSAVYLCASSLDLVDRSSYNEQFFGPGTRLTVL.